A single sample is the source of the 25 T cell receptor beta chains below, sequenced in a study of cytomegalovirus exposure and HLA in healthy donors. Use of 60 Vbeta and 13 Jbeta primers characterized the PCR. Measured with immunoSEQ multiplex PCR; TCRdb has only the in-frame clones, and not every one. The table for this sample gives fewer than 250,000 clones. Specimen: PBMCs. These receptors were collected from a woman in her 30s in good health and CMV-seropositive.

This chain uses TRBV6-1 with TRBJ1-2, with 7 bases that match TRBD1. CDR3 length equals 14 residues. Per the germline V gene, CDR1 is MNHNS and CDR2 is SASEGT. The J segment lost 4 bases and the V segment lost 3 bases, leaving 5 bases of the junction unmatched. CDR3 bases: TGTGCCAGCAGTGATCATAGGGGGCTCTATGGCTACACCTTC. This gives the protein CASSDHRGLYGYTF.

The CDR3 sequence: CASRPQGRTGELFF. The CDR3 coding sequence is TGCGCCAGCAGACCACAGGGGCGCACCGGGGAGCTGTTTTTT. This sequence joins TRBV5-1 and TRBJ2-2, with 7 bases fitting TRBD1. Per the germline V gene, CDR1 is SGHRS and CDR2 is YFSETQ. Trimming at V came to 5 bases and at J to 4 bases, leaving 5 bases not matched to a gene. The CDR3 covers 14 residues.

The rearrangement uses TRBV27 and TRBJ2-7, with a possible D match to TRBD1 (6 bases). The CDR3 has 14 residues. Germline assignment: CDR1 MNHEY and CDR2 SMNVEV (reference sequence). V lost 7 bases to trimming and J lost 7 bases, with 20 bases between them. CDR3 nucleotide sequence: TGTGCCAGCACCCCGGTAGGTGGCAGGGGTGAGCAGTACTTC. Translated: CASTPVGGRGEQYF.

The chain links TRBV5-6 to TRBJ1-1; D possibly corresponds to TRBD1 (6 bases). Between the trimmed V and J ends, which lost 4 bases and 6 bases, there was a span of 19 bases. The CDR3 runs to 15 residues. Germline V lookup: CDR1 SGHDT, CDR2 YYEEEE. DNA of the CDR3: TGTGCCAGCAGCCCTGCCGGGGGGCCCACTGCTGAAGCTTTCTTT. Amino acids: CASSPAGGPTAEAFF.

The rearrangement joins TRBV29-1 to TRBJ1-1; D gene uncertain. The CDR3 is 10 residues long. Germline V CDR1 and CDR2: SQVTM, ANQGSEA. V gave up 5 bases and J gave up 5 bases, with 6 bases separating them. In DNA form, the CDR3 reads TGCAGCGTTAGCGTAACTGAAGCTTTCTTT. Its translation is CSVSVTEAFF.

The CDR3 bases are TGTGCCAGCAGTTCAATCCGGGGTTCCCAAGAGACCCAGTACTTC. Translating gives CASSSIRGSQETQYF. The V and J genes are TRBV7-2 and TRBJ2-5, with D perhaps matching TRBD2 (5 bases). Between the trimmed V and J ends, which lost 6 bases and 1 base, there was a span of 15 bases. The CDR3 length is 15 residues. CDR1 and CDR2 from the germline V gene are SGHTA and FQGNSA.

This sequence joins TRBV10-3 and TRBJ1-4; D gene uncertain. CDR1 is ENHRY, CDR2 SYGVKD, per germline. V was trimmed by 3 bases and J by 4 bases, leaving 9 bases between them. This CDR3 region has 14 residues. In nucleotides, the CDR3 is TGTGCCATCAGTGATAACAGCATTAATGAAAAACTGTTTTTT. Protein: CAISDNSINEKLFF.

The chain couples TRBV10-2 to TRBJ2-1; TRBD2 might be the D (6 bases). The germline CDR1 and CDR2 sequences are WSHSY and SAAADI. V was shortened by 3 bases and J by 9 bases, with 15 bases between the two germline ends. The CDR3 sequence is 14 residues long. CDR3 region: CASSDRGKVSEQFF. The CDR3 bases are TGCGCCAGCAGTGATCGCGGGAAGGTCAGTGAGCAGTTCTTC.

The V call is TRBV19, the J call TRBJ1-2; 12 bases line up with TRBD1. Germline trimming cut 5 bases from V and 6 bases from J; bases unmatched to any gene: 7. Germline values: CDR1 LNHDA, CDR2 SQIVND (reference sequence). This CDR3 contains 15 residues. The DNA of the CDR3 is TGTGCCAGTAGTCTACGGGACAGGGGGCATGATGGCTACACCTTC. It specifies CASSLRDRGHDGYTF.

The chain joins TRBV4-1 to TRBJ2-3, with TRBD1 identical over 10 bases. Germline-derived CDR1 and CDR2 are MGHRA and YSYEKL. With 8 bases clipped from V and 6 bases from J, the junction kept 14 bases outside the gene matches. This CDR3 spans 16 amino acids. For the CDR3, the DNA is TGCGCCAGCGGAACCCGACAGGGGGCGGGTCCCGATACGCAGTATTTT. Protein sequence: CASGTRQGAGPDTQYF.

The chain carries TRBV7-7 and TRBJ2-5, with 7 nucleotides matching TRBD1. V was clipped by 1 base and J by 14 bases; unmatched bases: 10. This CDR3 comprises 13 residues. Germline CDR1 reads SSHAT; CDR2 reads FNYEAQ (reference sequence). CDR3 bases: TGTGCCAGCAGCTTAGGAGGAGGAGACAGGGCCTACTTC. Encoded protein: CASSLGGGDRAYF.

The chain couples TRBV2 to TRBJ1-2; TRBD1 might be the D (5 bases). The CDR3 extends over 13 amino acids. From germline, CDR1 is SNHLY and CDR2 FYNNEI. V shed 4 bases and J shed 6 bases, with 12 bases lying between them. In DNA form, the CDR3 reads TGTGCCAGCAGTGTGGCAGGGTCTGATGGCTACACCTTC. Protein: CASSVAGSDGYTF.

The chain uses TRBV6-6 and TRBJ2-2, with 7 bases matching TRBD1. The CDR3 has 15 amino acids. V lost 7 bases, J lost 4 bases, and 9 bases stayed unmatched. Looked up from germline, CDR1 is MNHNY and CDR2 is SVGAGI (reference sequence). The CDR3: CASIKGTDSTGELFF. The CDR3 DNA is TGTGCCAGCATAAAAGGGACAGACAGCACCGGGGAGCTGTTTTTT.

The rearrangement links TRBV11-2 to TRBJ2-1, with 9 bases identical to TRBD2. CDR3 length: 15 residues. J gave up 4 bases and V 1 base, and 2 bases lay outside the gene matches. Germline V gene lookup returns CDR1 SGHAT and CDR2 FQNNGV. CDR3 in DNA: TGTGCCAGCAGCTTAGGGCGGGGGGGTTACAATGAGCAGTTCTTC. It specifies CASSLGRGGYNEQFF.

Comments on this clone: The same CDR3 also results from other DNA sequences found in this sample. V and J are TRBV5-4 and TRBJ2-7; D may be TRBD2 (6 bases). Germline CDR1 SGHNT, CDR2 YYREEE (reference sequence). Trimming left V 0 bases short and J 1 base short, with 8 bases between. The CDR3 consists of 14 residues. The CDR3 sequence is CASSLGGRSYEQYF. CDR3 DNA: TGTGCCAGCAGCTTGGGTGGGAGGTCCTACGAGCAGTACTTC. Filled out from reference TRBV5-4 and TRBJ2-7, the complete variable domain reads ETGVTQSPTHLIKTRGQQVTLRCSSQSGHNTVSWYQQALGQGPQFIFQYYREEENGRGNFPPRFSGLQFPNYSSELNVNALELDDSALYLCASSLGGRSYEQYFGPGTRLTVT.

The chain has TRBV6-5 and TRBJ2-7; the D gene is possibly TRBD1 (6 bases). There are 13 residues in the CDR3. The V gene's germline CDR1 is MNHEY and CDR2 SVGAGI. V shed 8 bases and J shed 3 bases, with 14 bases lying between them. The CDR3 loop reads CASSWTEDYEQYF. As DNA, the CDR3 is TGTGCCAGCTCTTGGACAGAAGACTACGAGCAGTACTTC.

This chain links TRBV15 with TRBJ2-7; 12 bases align to TRBD2. The V and J ends lost 8 bases and 1 base, in that order; junction bases with no gene match: 3. The CDR3 loop spans 14 amino acids. Germline CDR1 reads LNHNV; CDR2 reads YYDKDF (reference sequence). This CDR3 reads CATRTSGVSYEQYF. In nucleotides, the CDR3 is TGTGCCACCCGGACTAGCGGGGTTTCCTACGAGCAGTACTTC.

V and J are TRBV6-5 and TRBJ1-6; TRBD1 matches at 8 bases. From germline, CDR1 is MNHEY and CDR2 SVGAGI. This CDR3 has 15 amino acids. J lost 9 bases, V lost 5 bases, and 9 bases had no gene match. The CDR3 reads CASSKRQGRSSPLHF. CDR3 sequence (DNA): TGTGCCAGCAGTAAACGACAGGGGAGGAGTTCACCCCTCCACTTT.

CDR3 sequence: CASSLERLDYGYTF. For the CDR3, the DNA is TGTGCCAGCAGTTTAGAGCGCCTGGACTATGGCTACACCTTC. This chain links TRBV28 with TRBJ1-2; D is unresolved. Looked up from germline, CDR1 is MDHEN and CDR2 is SYDVKM. V gave up 2 bases and J gave up 3 bases, with 10 bases separating them. The CDR3 runs to 14 residues.

The V call is TRBV4-3, the J call TRBJ2-7; 9 positions agree with TRBD1. V shed 1 base and J 3 bases; nucleotides not matched to a gene: 1. This CDR3 has 14 residues. Germline values: CDR1 LGHNA, CDR2 YSLEER. The DNA for the CDR3 is TGCGCCAGCAGCCAAGGGGGACAGGGCTACGAGCAGTACTTC. This sequence encodes CASSQGGQGYEQYF.

The chain employs TRBV2 and TRBJ2-7, with a possible D match to TRBD2 (6 bases). Trimming took off 7 bases at V and 4 bases at J, with 17 bases between the two ends. The CDR3 extends over 14 amino acids. Per the germline V gene, CDR1 is SNHLY and CDR2 is FYNNEI. CDR3 amino acids: CASNFRDSPYEQYF. Here the CDR3 DNA reads TGTGCCAGCAACTTCCGGGACTCCCCTTACGAGCAGTACTTC.

This rearrangement joins TRBV9 to TRBJ2-7; a weak D match, TRBD2 (6 bases). The germline CDR1 and CDR2 sequences are SGDLS and YYNGEE. V lost 5 bases and J 2 bases, leaving 20 bases between the germline ends. This CDR3 contains 16 residues. CDR3 protein: CASREPRDFTTYEQYF. For the CDR3, the DNA is TGTGCCAGCAGGGAACCACGGGACTTCACGACCTACGAGCAGTACTTC. The full variable domain, its missing parts supplied by reference TRBV9 and TRBJ2-7, is DSGVTQTPKHLITATGQRVTLRCSPRSGDLSVYWYQQSLDQGLQFLIQYYNGEERAKGNILERFSAQQFPDLHSELNLSSLELGDSALYFCASREPRDFTTYEQYFGPGTRLTVT.

CDR3 nucleotide sequence: TGTGCCAGCAGCGGGACTAGCGGGGTGATCAAAAGCTCCTACAATGAGCAGTTCTTC. Amino acids: CASSGTSGVIKSSYNEQFF. The chain combines TRBV9 with TRBJ2-1, with 12 bases lining up with TRBD2. The CDR3 extends over 19 amino acids. V lost 3 bases, J lost 0 bases, and 10 bases stayed unmatched. The germline CDR1 and CDR2 sequences are SGDLS and YYNGEE.

The rearrangement uses TRBV5-1 and TRBJ2-7; possibly TRBD1 for D (5 bases). Trimming removed 4 bases from V and 1 base from J, with 18 bases in between. The CDR3 extends over 16 amino acids. Per germline, CDR1 SGHRS and CDR2 YFSETQ. CDR3 amino acids: CASSLGVPGPSYEQYF. CDR3 DNA sequence: TGCGCCAGCAGCCTTGGCGTCCCAGGGCCGTCCTACGAGCAGTACTTC.

The genes are TRBV28 and TRBJ2-5; perhaps TRBD1 as D (6 bases). The CDR3 length is 15 residues. The germline V gene encodes CDR1 MDHEN and CDR2 SYDVKM. Trimming removed 8 bases from V and 0 bases from J, with 16 bases in between. The CDR3 protein is CASAFPDSYQETQYF. The CDR3 bases are TGTGCCAGCGCCTTCCCGGACAGCTACCAAGAGACCCAGTACTTC.